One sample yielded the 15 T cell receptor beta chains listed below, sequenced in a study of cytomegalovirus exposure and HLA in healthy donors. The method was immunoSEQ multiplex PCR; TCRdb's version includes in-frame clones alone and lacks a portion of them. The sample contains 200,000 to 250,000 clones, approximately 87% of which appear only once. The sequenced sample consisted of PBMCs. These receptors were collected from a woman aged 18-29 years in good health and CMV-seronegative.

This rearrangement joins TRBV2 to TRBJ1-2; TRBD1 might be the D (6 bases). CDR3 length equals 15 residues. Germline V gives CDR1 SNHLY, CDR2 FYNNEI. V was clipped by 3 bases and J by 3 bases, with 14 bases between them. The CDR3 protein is CASSDRGGRDYGYTF. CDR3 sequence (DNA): TGTGCCAGCAGTGATCGAGGGGGGCGCGACTATGGCTACACCTTC.

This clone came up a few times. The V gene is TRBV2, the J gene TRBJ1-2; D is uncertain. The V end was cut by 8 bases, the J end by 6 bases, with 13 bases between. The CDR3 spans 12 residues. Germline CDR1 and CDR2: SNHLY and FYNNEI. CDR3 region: CASGLVWDGYTF. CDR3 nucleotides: TGTGCCAGCGGGCTTGTCTGGGATGGCTACACCTTC.

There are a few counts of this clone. The CDR3 reads CASSELAGGQDTQYF. CDR3 DNA sequence: TGTGCCAGCAGTGAACTAGCGGGGGGGCAAGATACGCAGTATTTT. The V gene is TRBV6-4, the J gene TRBJ2-3; 13 nucleotides line up with TRBD2. This CDR3 spans 15 amino acids. The germline V gene has CDR1 MRHNA and CDR2 SNTAGT. V shed 3 bases and J 5 bases; nucleotides not matched to a gene: 2.

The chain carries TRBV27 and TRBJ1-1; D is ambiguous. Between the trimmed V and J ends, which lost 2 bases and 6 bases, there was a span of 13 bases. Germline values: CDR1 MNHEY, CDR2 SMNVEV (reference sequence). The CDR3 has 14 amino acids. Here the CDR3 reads CASSLVMAGAEAFF. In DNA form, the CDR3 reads TGTGCCAGCAGTTTAGTTATGGCGGGAGCTGAAGCTTTCTTT.

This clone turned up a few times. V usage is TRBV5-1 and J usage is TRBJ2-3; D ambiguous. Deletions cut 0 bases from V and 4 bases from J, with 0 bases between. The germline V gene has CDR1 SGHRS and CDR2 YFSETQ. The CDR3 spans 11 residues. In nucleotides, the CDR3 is TGCGCCAGCAGCTTGGCAGATACGCAGTATTTT. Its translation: CASSLADTQYF.

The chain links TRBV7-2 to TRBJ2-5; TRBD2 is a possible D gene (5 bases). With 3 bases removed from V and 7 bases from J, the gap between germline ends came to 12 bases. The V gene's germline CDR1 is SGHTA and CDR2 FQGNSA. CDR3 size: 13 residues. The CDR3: CASSLDSLSTQYF. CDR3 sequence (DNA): TGTGCCAGCAGCTTGGACTCGTTGTCGACCCAGTACTTC.

The CDR3: CASSSELTQYF. The CDR3 DNA is TGCGCCAGCAGTTCGGAGTTGACCCAGTACTTC. The chain links TRBV10-2 to TRBJ2-5; no firm D call. Germline values: CDR1 WSHSY, CDR2 SAAADI. Trimming left V 5 bases short and J 7 bases short, with 8 bases between. The CDR3 has 11 amino acids.

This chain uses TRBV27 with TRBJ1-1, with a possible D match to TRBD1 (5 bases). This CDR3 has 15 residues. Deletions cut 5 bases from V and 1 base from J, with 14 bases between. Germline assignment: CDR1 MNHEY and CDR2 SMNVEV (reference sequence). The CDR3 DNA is TGTGCCAGCAGTCTCGGGACGGACAAGAACACTGAAGCTTTCTTT. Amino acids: CASSLGTDKNTEAFF.

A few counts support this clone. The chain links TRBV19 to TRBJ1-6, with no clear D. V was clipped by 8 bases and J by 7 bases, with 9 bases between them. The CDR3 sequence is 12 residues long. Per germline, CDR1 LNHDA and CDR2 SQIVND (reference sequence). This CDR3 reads CASGRTNSPLHF. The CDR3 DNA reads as TGTGCCAGTGGGCGGACCAATTCACCCCTCCACTTT.

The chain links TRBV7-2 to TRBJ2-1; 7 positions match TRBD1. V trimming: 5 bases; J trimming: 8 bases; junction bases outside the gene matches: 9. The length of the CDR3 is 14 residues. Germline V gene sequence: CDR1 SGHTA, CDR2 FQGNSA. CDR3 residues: CASSRGGSQYEQFF. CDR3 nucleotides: TGTGCCAGCAGCCGAGGGGGCTCGCAGTATGAGCAGTTCTTC.

The CDR3 bases are TGTGCCAGTAGAACCAAGTCCGGGACAGGGCTGCACGAGCAGTACTTC. Amino acid sequence: CASRTKSGTGLHEQYF. This chain uses TRBV19 with TRBJ2-7; the match to TRBD1 covers 9 bases. V shed 6 bases and J 5 bases; nucleotides not matched to a gene: 14. Germline loops: CDR1 LNHDA, CDR2 SQIVND (reference sequence). The CDR3 sequence is 16 residues long.

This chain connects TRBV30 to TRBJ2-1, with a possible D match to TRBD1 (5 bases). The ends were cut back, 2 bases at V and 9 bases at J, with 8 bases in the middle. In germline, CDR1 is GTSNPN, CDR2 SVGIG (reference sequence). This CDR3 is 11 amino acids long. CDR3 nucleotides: TGTGCCTGGAGTCCCCAGGGTGAGCAGTTCTTC. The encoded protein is CAWSPQGEQFF.

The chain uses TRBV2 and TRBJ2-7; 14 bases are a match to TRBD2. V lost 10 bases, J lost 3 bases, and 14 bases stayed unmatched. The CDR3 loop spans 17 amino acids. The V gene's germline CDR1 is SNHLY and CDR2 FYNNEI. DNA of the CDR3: TGTGCCAACAGGGTCGACAGGGGGACTAGCGGGAGCTACGAGCAGTACTTC. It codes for CANRVDRGTSGSYEQYF.

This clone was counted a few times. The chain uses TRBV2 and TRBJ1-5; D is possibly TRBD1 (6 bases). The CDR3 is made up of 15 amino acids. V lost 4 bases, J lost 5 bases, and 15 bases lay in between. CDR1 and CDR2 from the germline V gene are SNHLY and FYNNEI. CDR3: CASSGGPAGDQPQHF. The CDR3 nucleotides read TGTGCCAGCAGTGGAGGGCCCGCAGGGGATCAGCCCCAGCATTTT.

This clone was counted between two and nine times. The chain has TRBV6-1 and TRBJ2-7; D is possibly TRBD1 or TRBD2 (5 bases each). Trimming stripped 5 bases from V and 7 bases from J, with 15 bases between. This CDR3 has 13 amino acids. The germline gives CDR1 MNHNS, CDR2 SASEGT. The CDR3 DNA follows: TGTGCCAGCAGTACCGGGACCAGCGGAGAGCAGTACTTC. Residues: CASSTGTSGEQYF.